The 2 T cell receptor beta chains below were found in one sample sequenced in a study of cytomegalovirus exposure and HLA in healthy donors. PCR was performed using 60 Vbeta and 13 Jbeta primers. Measured with immunoSEQ multiplex PCR; TCRdb has only the in-frame clones, and not every one. The repertoire holds tens of thousands of clones, with around 67% as singletons. What was sequenced was PBMCs. Every receptor here comes from a woman aged 45-65 years in good health and CMV-seropositive.

In its sample, this clone was seen a few times. V is TRBV5-6 and J is TRBJ2-6; D is ambiguous. CDR1 is SGHDT and CDR2 is YYEEEE in the germline V gene. The CDR3 spans 15 residues. Trimming took off 5 bases at V and 0 bases at J, with 9 bases between the two ends. Here the CDR3 reads CASSPGGSGANVLTF. The CDR3 DNA is TGTGCCAGCAGTCCAGGTGGCTCTGGGGCCAACGTCCTGACTTTC. The entire variable domain, with the rest obtained from reference TRBV5-6 and TRBJ2-6, is as follows: DAGVTQSPTHLIKTRGQQVTLRCSPKSGHDTVSWYQQALGQGPQFIFQYYEEEERQRGNFPDRFSGHQFPNYSSELNVNALLLGDSALYLCASSPGGSGANVLTFGAGSRLTVL.

As DNA, the CDR3 is TGTGCCAGCAGTGACTACCCGGCGGGAGGGCCCAATGAGCAGTTCTTC. It translates to CASSDYPAGGPNEQFF. The V and J genes are TRBV6-4 and TRBJ2-1, with TRBD2 matching 9 bases. CDR1 MRHNA and CDR2 SNTAGT come from the germline V gene. The ends lost 1 base at V and 6 bases at J; junction bases unmatched: 7. CDR3 length: 16 amino acids.